What follows are 9 T cell receptor beta chains derived from one specimen sequenced in a study of cytomegalovirus exposure and HLA in healthy donors (dated by TCRdb to the late 2010s). Libraries were made using the immunoSEQ multiplex PCR assay. The multiplex PCR relied on a mix of 60 forward primers for TCR Vbeta segments and 13 reverse primers for TCR Jbeta segments. This immuneACCESS table, as held by TCRdb, lists in-frame sequences with V and J called but not all clones. Of the missing ones, under half trace to an unresolved V gene in checked studies; the others have no known cause. The sample data list about 140,000 clones, and around three quarters of these were observed just once. Roughly 2.4% of the sample rests with the top ten. The specimen was PBMCs. These receptor sequences come from a young woman in good health and CMV-seropositive.

The V call is TRBV7-2, the J call TRBJ2-3; 13 bases align to TRBD2. CDR3 length: 16 residues. V lost 5 bases to trimming and J lost 8 bases; unmatched junction nucleotides: 10. CDR1 SGHTA and CDR2 FQGNSA come from the germline V gene. The CDR3 nucleotides read TGTGCCAGCAGCACTAGCGGGGGGGCCGGGCGTGCTACGCAGTATTTT. It encodes CASSTSGGAGRATQYF.

The V gene is TRBV21-1, the J gene TRBJ2-1; TRBD2 is taken as the D call from the table, unchecked against the DNA. TRBV21-1 counts as a pseudogene. The CDR3 consists of 15 residues. CDR3 in amino acids: CASSIRLAGYNEQFF. DNA for the CDR3: TGTGCCAGCAGCATCCGACTAGCGGGGTACAATGAGCAGTTCTTC.

In nucleotides, the CDR3 is TGCGCCAGCAGACCCAGGGGTTCCTACGAGCAGTACTTC. Its protein is CASRPRGSYEQYF. The rearrangement links TRBV4-3 to TRBJ2-7; TRBD1 might be the D (6 bases). Germline CDR1 and CDR2: LGHNA and YSLEER. This CDR3 comprises 13 residues. V lost 6 bases, J lost 1 base, and 10 bases lay in between.

This chain joins TRBV7-2 and TRBJ2-1; unclear D gene. Germline-derived CDR1 and CDR2 are SGHTA and FQGNSA. With 2 bases removed from V and 6 bases from J, the gap between germline ends came to 8 bases. The CDR3 covers 13 residues. The CDR3 here is CASSLSLGNEQFF. The CDR3 DNA follows: TGTGCCAGCAGCTTAAGTCTCGGCAATGAGCAGTTCTTC.

The V gene is TRBV15, the J gene TRBJ1-5, with 8 bases aligning to TRBD1. The CDR3 extends over 15 amino acids. The V and J ends lost 7 bases and 9 bases, in that order; junction bases with no gene match: 14. Germline CDR1 reads LNHNV; CDR2 reads YYDKDF (reference sequence). The CDR3 sequence: CATTARDRPGGPQHF. CDR3 sequence (DNA): TGTGCCACCACCGCTCGGGACAGGCCCGGGGGGCCCCAGCATTTT.

This clone was found once. The chain has TRBV5-1 and TRBJ2-3; 8 bases match TRBD2. The CDR3 extends over 16 amino acids. Trimming cost V 1 base and J 0 bases; bases outside gene matches: 4. Germline CDR1 is SGHRS and CDR2 is YFSETQ. CDR3 loop: CASSLLTSESTDTQYF. The DNA of the CDR3 is TGCGCCAGCAGCTTGCTGACTAGCGAGAGCACAGATACGCAGTATTTT.

The rearrangement uses TRBV6-5 and TRBJ2-1; 8 bases fit TRBD2. There are 15 residues in the CDR3. V lost 4 bases, J lost 2 bases, and 4 bases stayed unmatched. The V gene's germline CDR1 is MNHEY and CDR2 SVGAGI. Here the CDR3 reads CASSSTGGPYNEQFF. CDR3 nucleotides: TGTGCCAGCAGTTCTACGGGGGGGCCCTACAATGAGCAGTTCTTC.

The chain is built from TRBV19 and TRBJ2-7; 7 nucleotides match TRBD1. The CDR3 is made up of 14 amino acids. The junction had 1 base not matched to a gene; V was cut back by 2 bases and J by 0 bases. CDR1 is LNHDA, CDR2 SQIVND, per germline (reference sequence). The CDR3 loop is CASSIRDSSYEQYF. CDR3 DNA sequence: TGTGCCAGTAGTATACGGGACAGCTCCTACGAGCAGTACTTC. Drawing the rest from reference TRBV19 and TRBJ2-7, the complete variable domain is DGGITQSPKYLFRKEGQNVTLSCEQNLNHDAMYWYRQDPGQGLRLIYYSQIVNDFQKGDIAEGYSVSREKKESFPLTVTSAQKNPTAFYLCASSIRDSSYEQYFGPGTRLTVT.

The chain combines TRBV18 with TRBJ2-3; 7 bases are shared with TRBD2. Per the germline V gene, CDR1 is KGHSH and CDR2 is LQKENI. V was pared by 2 bases and J by 0 bases, with 5 bases of the junction left unmatched. This CDR3 has 16 residues. Written as DNA, the CDR3 is TGTGCCAGCTCACCAGGGGGGGAAGTCAGCACAGATACGCAGTATTTT. The encoded protein is CASSPGGEVSTDTQYF.